The 30 T cell receptor beta chains below were found in one sample sequenced in a study of breast tumors, draining lymph nodes, adjacent tissues. Axillary draining lymph nodes of breast cancer patients supplied the node samples. In TCRdb, the multiplex PCR reads were re-called with MiXCR into one record per CDR3 protein. The sample shows approximately 100,000 distinct CDR3 sequences, less than 25% of them seen only once. The specimen was axillary lymph node tissue. Receptor source: a female donor with breast cancer. Some clones in this sample may be carry-over from other donors' samples.

This clonotype was counted only a few times. The V call is TRBV28, the J call TRBJ2-5; weak D call: TRBD1 (5 bases). Per the germline V gene, CDR1 is MDHEN and CDR2 is SYDVKM. V gave up 7 bases and J gave up 3 bases, with 9 bases separating them. This CDR3 is 12 amino acids long. The CDR3 reads CASKTVKETQYF. The CDR3 DNA reads as TGTGCCAGCAAGACAGTAAAAGAGACCCAGTACTTC.

This clonotype was recorded at least ten times. The gene calls are TRBV9 and TRBJ2-3; D unclear. The germline V gene encodes CDR1 SGDLS and CDR2 YYNGEE. V was trimmed by 3 bases and J by 7 bases, leaving 9 bases between them. The CDR3 sequence is 12 residues long. For the CDR3, the DNA is TGTGCCAGCAGCGAAGATGAGTATACGCAGTATTTT. It codes for CASSEDEYTQYF.

V is TRBV19 and J is TRBJ1-1, with TRBD1 as a possible D gene (5 bases). V was clipped by 5 bases and J by 4 bases, with 11 bases between them. Germline V lookup: CDR1 LNHDA, CDR2 SQIVND (reference sequence). The CDR3 runs 13 residues. The CDR3 reads CASSPARGTEAFF. DNA for the CDR3: TGTGCCAGTAGTCCCGCGAGGGGCACTGAAGCTTTCTTT.

This clonotype was seen ten or more times. The genes are TRBV7-9 and TRBJ2-5, with D maybe TRBD1 (6 bases). This CDR3 comprises 15 residues. The V end was cut by 1 base, the J end by 1 base, with 10 bases between. CDR1 and CDR2 from the germline V gene are SEHNR and FQNEAQ (reference sequence). CDR3 in amino acids: CASSLGSGAQETQYF. CDR3 nucleotide sequence: TGTGCCAGCAGCTTAGGGTCAGGGGCCCAAGAGACCCAGTACTTC.

This clonotype was counted many times. The chain uses TRBV6-5 and TRBJ2-5; D ambiguous. Germline CDR1 MNHEY, CDR2 SVGAGI. The CDR3 consists of 13 residues. Trimming removed 2 bases from V and 1 base from J, with 5 bases in between. The CDR3 DNA follows: TGTGCCAGCAGTTACGGCAGCCAAGAGACCCAGTACTTC. It codes for CASSYGSQETQYF.

At least ten counts were recorded for this clonotype. The rearrangement links TRBV5-1 to TRBJ2-3; TRBD1 aligns across 10 bases. The germline CDR1 and CDR2 sequences are SGHRS and YFSETQ. Unmatched junction bases numbered 2, after V lost 3 bases and J lost 4 bases. The CDR3 contains 14 residues. CDR3 sequence: CASSWDRGADTQYF. CDR3 DNA: TGCGCCAGCAGCTGGGACAGGGGTGCAGATACGCAGTATTTT.

Notes on this clonotype: With a much larger clone just one base away, this may be a read error. V is TRBV6-6 and J is TRBJ1-5; D perhaps matches TRBD1 (5 bases). CDR1 and CDR2 (germline): MNHNY, SVGAGI (reference sequence). The CDR3 length is 14 residues. Trimming stripped 5 bases from V and 7 bases from J, with 15 bases between. The chain's CDR3 is CASSRGPGSQPQHF. The CDR3, as DNA: TGTGCCAGCAGTCGAGGACCAGGGAGCCAGCCCCAGCATTTT.

The V and J genes are TRBV5-1 and TRBJ2-4; TRBD2 matches 13 bases. The V gene's germline CDR1 is SGHRS and CDR2 YFSETQ. V was clipped by 4 bases and J by 0 bases; unmatched bases: 4. This CDR3 is 17 amino acids long. The CDR3 DNA sequence: TGCGCCAGCAGCCCCGGGACTAGCGGGGAAGCCAAAAACATTCAGTACTTC. Its protein is CASSPGTSGEAKNIQYF. Together with reference TRBV5-1 and TRBJ2-4, the CDR3 gives the full variable domain: KAGVTQTPRYLIKTRGQQVTLSCSPISGHRSVSWYQQTPGQGLQFLFEYFSETQRNKGNFPGRFSGRQFSNSRSEMNVSTLELGDSALYLCASSPGTSGEAKNIQYFGAGTRLSVL.

The table lists this clonotype with many counts. This chain uses TRBV19 with TRBJ2-1, with 12 bases matching TRBD2. The V segment lost 5 bases and the J segment 3 bases; nucleotides outside the gene matches: 11. The CDR3 is 18 amino acids. Germline lookup yields CDR1 LNHDA and CDR2 SQIVND (reference sequence). DNA of the CDR3: TGTGCCAGTAGTGTGGGGCTAGCGGGAGGGAGGGTCTACAATGAGCAGTTCTTC. Encoded protein: CASSVGLAGGRVYNEQFF.

The V and J genes are TRBV6-1 and TRBJ1-6, with D possibly matching TRBD1 (6 bases). The V end lost 6 bases, the J end lost 8 bases, and 17 bases lay between the germline ends. Per the germline V gene, CDR1 is MNHNS and CDR2 is SASEGT. This CDR3 spans 15 amino acids. This CDR3 is CASSPRSGGDSPLHF. CDR3 in DNA: TGTGCCAGCAGCCCGCGATCGGGGGGCGATTCACCCCTCCACTTT.

The chain employs TRBV7-8 and TRBJ2-7, with TRBD1 matching over 10 bases. V lost 4 bases and J lost 3; bases outside the gene matches: 6. This CDR3 spans 15 amino acids. Germline values: CDR1 SGHVS, CDR2 FQNEAQ. Written as DNA, the CDR3 is TGTGCCAGCAGCTACCGACAGGGGGCCCTCTACGAGCAGTACTTC. Translating gives CASSYRQGALYEQYF.

This clonotype came up many times. V usage is TRBV5-4 and J usage is TRBJ2-2; 9 nucleotides line up with TRBD1. Trimming cost V 4 bases and J 7 bases; bases outside gene matches: 17. The germline V gene has CDR1 SGHNT and CDR2 YYREEE (reference sequence). This CDR3 region has 18 residues. CDR3 sequence (DNA): TGTGCCAGCAGCAGCCCGGGACAGGGTTCAAGACGGAGCGGGGAGCTGTTTTTT. Its translation is CASSSPGQGSRRSGELFF.

This clonotype was observed a handful of times. A read error may be the cause here, since a much bigger clone is one base away. This sequence joins TRBV6-5 and TRBJ1-5, with 8 bases identical to TRBD1. Losses at the gene ends were 6 bases for V and 5 bases for J; bases not matched to a gene: 3. Germline V lookup: CDR1 MNHEY, CDR2 SVGAGI. The length of the CDR3 is 13 residues. In DNA form, the CDR3 reads TGTGCCAGCAGCTTACAGGGGGATCAGCCCCAGCATTTT. It specifies CASSLQGDQPQHF.

This clonotype was observed many times. The gene calls are TRBV9 and TRBJ2-2, with D possibly TRBD1 on 6 matching bases. V was shortened by 4 bases and J by 8 bases, with 21 bases between the two germline ends. The CDR3 spans 16 residues. CDR1 and CDR2 (germline): SGDLS, YYNGEE. As DNA, the CDR3 is TGTGCCAGCAGCCCTCGGCCGACAGGAGATGTGGGGGAGCTGTTTTTT. Amino acids: CASSPRPTGDVGELFF. The full variable domain, with the rest looked up from reference TRBV9 and TRBJ2-2, is DSGVTQTPKHLITATGQRVTLRCSPRSGDLSVYWYQQSLDQGLQFLIQYYNGEERAKGNILERFSAQQFPDLHSELNLSSLELGDSALYFCASSPRPTGDVGELFFGEGSRLTVL.

This clonotype was seen repeatedly, ten times or more. In DNA form, the CDR3 reads TGTGCCAGCAGCCCCTTAGCGGGGTTACAAGAGACCCAGTACTTC. Amino acid sequence: CASSPLAGLQETQYF. The V call is TRBV9, the J call TRBJ2-5; TRBD2 aligns across 8 bases. CDR3 length: 15 amino acids. Germline V gene data show CDR1 as SGDLS and CDR2 as YYNGEE. The junction had 7 bases not matched to a gene; V was cut back by 4 bases and J by 2 bases.

This chain connects TRBV9 to TRBJ2-5; tentative D call: TRBD2 (5 bases). The germline CDR1 and CDR2 sequences are SGDLS and YYNGEE. CDR3 length: 15 residues. V was pared by 0 bases and J by 1 base, with 10 bases between. The CDR3 reads CASSVGASFQETQYF. CDR3 sequence (DNA): TGTGCCAGCAGCGTAGGTGCTAGCTTCCAAGAGACCCAGTACTTC.

The genes are TRBV6-2 or TRBV6-3 and TRBJ1-4; maybe TRBD1 (6 bases). V was clipped by 7 bases and J by 0 bases, with 15 bases between them. CDR3 length: 16 residues. The V gene's germline CDR1 is MNHEY and CDR2 SVGEGT. The CDR3 sequence: CASKTGPRATNEKLFF. As DNA, the CDR3 is TGTGCCAGCAAGACAGGTCCCCGCGCAACTAATGAAAAACTGTTTTTT.

The CDR3 is CSARRPGSSYNSPLHF. In DNA, the CDR3 is TGCAGTGCTAGACGTCCGGGGAGCTCCTATAATTCACCCCTCCACTTT. This chain links TRBV20-1 with TRBJ1-6; D remains unclear. Germline V gene data show CDR1 as DFQATT and CDR2 as SNEGSKA (reference sequence). V was cut by 2 bases and J by 0 bases, with 11 bases left in between. The CDR3 sequence is 16 residues long.

On this clonotype: This may be a read error, as it is one base from a much larger clone. The rearrangement uses TRBV6-5 and TRBJ2-2, with D perhaps matching TRBD2 (6 bases). This CDR3 is 13 amino acids long. Per germline, CDR1 MNHEY and CDR2 SVGAGI. CDR3 sequence: CASSYSRSGGLFF. CDR3 DNA: TGTGCCAGCAGTTACTCGCGGTCCGGGGGGCTGTTTTTT.

The chain couples TRBV5-6 to TRBJ1-3; D is perhaps TRBD1 (5 bases). The V end lost 0 bases, the J end lost 2 bases, and 9 bases lay between the germline ends. Germline-derived CDR1 and CDR2 are SGHDT and YYEEEE. The CDR3 length is 15 residues. The CDR3 loop is CASSLGPGTGNTIYF. The CDR3 DNA sequence: TGTGCCAGCAGCTTGGGGCCAGGGACTGGAAACACCATATATTTT.

Comments on this clonotype: One base away lies a much larger clone, so this may be a sequencing read error. The chain links TRBV27 to TRBJ2-7; TRBD2 might be the D (5 bases). The V end was cut by 5 bases, the J end by 9 bases, with 17 bases between. The CDR3 runs to 13 residues. CDR1 and CDR2 from the germline V gene are MNHEY and SMNVEV (reference sequence). CDR3 residues: CASSLIFGLGQYF. The CDR3, as DNA: TGTGCCAGCAGTCTGATCTTCGGACTCGGGCAGTACTTC.

There are many counts of this clonotype. The chain links TRBV7-9 to TRBJ2-1; D tentatively fits TRBD1 or TRBD2 (5 bases each). Germline assignment: CDR1 SEHNR and CDR2 FQNEAQ (reference sequence). V was pared by 4 bases and J by 4 bases, with 11 bases between. The CDR3 spans 14 residues. This CDR3 is CASSSGTNYNEQFF. CDR3 coding DNA: TGTGCCAGCAGCTCCGGGACCAATTACAATGAGCAGTTCTTC.

CDR3 protein: CASRWGAEAFF. CDR3 in DNA: TGTGCCAGCAGGTGGGGGGCAGAAGCTTTCTTT. The rearrangement links TRBV2 to TRBJ1-1; perhaps TRBD1 as D (6 bases). CDR1 SNHLY and CDR2 FYNNEI come from the germline V gene. CDR3 length: 11 residues. The V and J ends lost 6 bases and 8 bases respectively, with 10 bases between them.

This clonotype was detected ten times or more. V is TRBV4-1 and J is TRBJ2-5; 10 nucleotides match TRBD2. The CDR3 has 16 residues. Germline lookup yields CDR1 MGHRA and CDR2 YSYEKL. V lost 0 bases, J lost 3 bases, and 4 bases stayed unmatched. For the CDR3, the DNA is TGCGCCAGCAGCCAAGAACCGGGACTAGCGAAAGAGACCCAGTACTTC. Residues: CASSQEPGLAKETQYF.

This clonotype has at least ten counts. The CDR3 DNA sequence: TGTGCCAGCAGCCCCAAGGGTGGGGTTCATAATTCACCCCTCCACTTT. It yields the protein CASSPKGGVHNSPLHF. This sequence joins TRBV12-3 or TRBV12-4 and TRBJ1-6; no clear D. The CDR3 runs to 16 residues. The V end was cut by 6 bases, the J end by 5 bases, with 17 bases between.

Ten or more counts support this clonotype. The chain employs TRBV5-4 and TRBJ2-3; D unresolved. Germline V gene sequence: CDR1 SGHNT, CDR2 YYREEE (reference sequence). The CDR3 runs to 13 residues. Trimming pared 3 bases from V and 1 base from J, leaving 6 bases between. The CDR3 DNA is TGTGCCAGCAGCTGGCCGGGCACAGATACGCAGTATTTT. Amino acids: CASSWPGTDTQYF. The variable domain in full, completed from reference TRBV5-4 and TRBJ2-3, reads ETGVTQSPTHLIKTRGQQVTLRCSSQSGHNTVSWYQQALGQGPQFIFQYYREEENGRGNFPPRFSGLQFPNYSSELNVNALELDDSALYLCASSWPGTDTQYFGPGTRLTVL.

This clonotype was counted at least ten times. V and J are TRBV7-8 and TRBJ2-1, with D uncertain. The CDR3 sequence is 12 residues long. The V end was cut by 4 bases, the J end by 6 bases, with 7 bases between. CDR1 is SGHVS, CDR2 FQNEAQ, per germline. CDR3 sequence: CASSSNSNEQFF. Here the CDR3 DNA reads TGTGCCAGCAGCTCAAACAGCAATGAGCAGTTCTTC.

This clonotype was seen a few times. This chain links TRBV28 with TRBJ1-5; no clear D. CDR3 length: 13 amino acids. The germline gives CDR1 MDHEN, CDR2 SYDVKM. The V end was cut by 3 bases, the J end by 7 bases, with 10 bases between. In DNA, the CDR3 is TGTGCCAGCAGTTTCAAGGCGGGGCAGCCCCAGCATTTT. It encodes CASSFKAGQPQHF.

This clonotype was detected ten times or more. The chain combines TRBV6-5 with TRBJ2-2, with no clear D. This CDR3 has 14 residues. The V and J ends lost 6 bases and 2 bases respectively, with 10 bases between them. Germline loops: CDR1 MNHEY, CDR2 SVGAGI. The CDR3 DNA follows: TGTGCCAGCAGCTACGGTCCTAACACCGGGGAGCTGTTTTTT. It yields the protein CASSYGPNTGELFF.

The gene calls are TRBV28 and TRBJ2-1, with unresolved D. From germline, CDR1 is MDHEN and CDR2 SYDVKM. The V end lost 10 bases, the J end lost 0 bases, and 13 bases lay between the germline ends. The CDR3 covers 14 residues. CDR3 region: CATGRSNSYNEQFF. CDR3 sequence (DNA): TGTGCCACTGGGCGGTCGAACTCCTACAATGAGCAGTTCTTC. The full variable domain, completed using reference TRBV28 and TRBJ2-1, is DVKVTQSSRYLVKRTGEKVFLECVQDMDHENMFWYRQDPGLGLRLIYFSYDVKMKEKGDIPEGYSVSREKKERFSLILESASTNQTSMYLCATGRSNSYNEQFFGPGTRLTVL.